The rows below give T cell receptor beta chains drawn from one sample of a study of shared T cell receptors in the human thymus. Libraries were prepared by immunoSEQ multiplex PCR; TCRdb keeps only in-frame clonotypes and omits some of them. The sample has about 380,000 clones, roughly 94% seen once; the top ten hold approximately 0.02%. The sample taken for sequencing was thymocytes. The receptors were sampled from a human donor. Both conserved end residues are part of each CDR3. A D gene is named only where the DNA matches it firmly. Expanded clones are given a class, and other clones once, few, many or no size at all.

TGTGCCAGCAGTGTAACAGACATGAACACTGAAGCTTTCTTT | CASSVTDMNTEAFF | TRBJ1-1 | TRBV28 | . | .
TGCGCCAGCCTCGGGACTAGCGGACTCACCGGGGAGCTGTTTTTT | CASLGTSGLTGELFF | TRBJ2-2 | TRBV5-1 | . | TRBD2
TGTGCCAGCAGCTTGTTAGCGGGGGCCTACGAGCAGTACTTC | CASSLLAGAYEQYF | TRBJ2-7 | TRBV5-5 | . | TRBD2
TGTGCCAGCTCACTCCGGGACAGGGGGCGGACTAGCGGGAGTCTCGACGAGCAGTACTTC | CASSLRDRGRTSGSLDEQYF | TRBJ2-7 | TRBV18 | few | .
TGTGCCAGCAGTTTATGGTTCCGCAGGGGGCGGTCTAATGAAAAACTGTTTTTT | CASSLWFRRGRSNEKLFF | TRBJ1-4 | TRBV28 | few | TRBD1
TGTGCCAGCAGCCCGGGACAGGGAGCCGAGCAGTACTTC | CASSPGQGAEQYF | TRBJ2-7 | TRBV6-1 | . | TRBD1
TGTGCCAGCAGTGACTCCGGGAACACTGAAGCTTTCTTT | CASSDSGNTEAFF | TRBJ1-1 | TRBV6-4 | . | .
TGTGCCAGCAGCCTCATTGGGACAGGGAAAAAAGATCAGCCCCAGCATTTT | CASSLIGTGKKDQPQHF | TRBJ1-5 | TRBV28 | once | TRBD1
TGTGCCAGCAGTTTAGGGCACCCCTCTGGAAACACCATATATTTT | CASSLGHPSGNTIYF | TRBJ1-3 | TRBV27 | . | .
TGTGCCAGCAGACCCGGGACAGGGGATTACAATGAGCAGTTCTTC | CASRPGTGDYNEQFF | TRBJ2-1 | TRBV14 | once | TRBD1
TGTGCCAGCAGTTTAATGGCCCGCAATCAGCCCCAGCATTTT | CASSLMARNQPQHF | TRBJ1-5 | TRBV27 | . | .
TGTGCCAGCAGCCCGTCTGGGGTCCGATATCAAGAGACCCAGTACTTC | CASSPSGVRYQETQYF | TRBJ2-5 | TRBV7-9 | . | .
TGTGCCAGCAGTGCCCTAGGCAATGAGCAGTTCTTC | CASSALGNEQFF | TRBJ2-1 | TRBV25-1 | once | .
TGTGCCAGCCCGAGACGGGGGGCGGGGATGAACACTGAAGCTTTCTTT | CASPRRGAGMNTEAFF | TRBJ1-1 | TRBV28 | . | .
TGTGCCAGCAGCCCGCGTACCAGGGGAACTAGGAACGAGCAGTACTTC | CASSPRTRGTRNEQYF | TRBJ2-7 | TRBV5-4 | . | .
TGTGCCAGAGGACAGGGGGCCATCCTTAGCACAGATACGCAGTATTTT | CARGQGAILSTDTQYF | TRBJ2-3 | TRBV2 | . | TRBD1
TGTGCCAGCAGTTTCCGTGGGGTTGAGCAGTTCTTC | CASSFRGVEQFF | TRBJ2-1 | TRBV28 | . | .
TGTGCCAGTAGTCCTCCGGGACGGGCGGCTGAAGCTTTCTTT | CASSPPGRAAEAFF | TRBJ1-1 | TRBV19 | . | .
TGTGCCAGTAGGGGTCAAGACAGGGAGGGTTTCTTT | CASRGQDREGFF | TRBJ1-1 | TRBV19 | . | TRBD1
TGTGCCAGCAGCCCGGAGGAAGAGACCCAGTACTTC | CASSPEEETQYF | TRBJ2-5 | TRBV7-8 | once | .
TGTGCCAGCAGTTTTGGGGGGCTAGCGGGAGAATCACAAGAGACCCAGTACTTC | CASSFGGLAGESQETQYF | TRBJ2-5 | TRBV28 | . | TRBD2
TGCAGCGACCTCAAGCAGGGGTATGAGCAGTTCTTC | CSDLKQGYEQFF | TRBJ2-1 | TRBV29-1 | . | .
TGTGCCTGGGCCCGGGACAGGGATTCCTACGAGCAGTACTTC | CAWARDRDSYEQYF | TRBJ2-7 | TRBV30 | . | TRBD1
TGTGCCAGCGGGACGGTACAGGGTAGCAAAAACATTCAGTACTTC | CASGTVQGSKNIQYF | TRBJ2-4 | TRBV6-1 | . | .
TGTGCCAGCAGTCGCCGACCTACAAAGACAGGGGGCCGAGAAAAACTGTTTTTT | CASSRRPTKTGGREKLFF | TRBJ1-4 | TRBV27 | . | TRBD1
TGTGCCAGCAGTCGAAGGACTAGCGAGACTAGCACAGATACGCAGTATTTT | CASSRRTSETSTDTQYF | TRBJ2-3 | TRBV27 | . | TRBD2
TGCGCCAGCAGCTACCTCGGGAGGACTAATGAAAAACTGTTTTTT | CASSYLGRTNEKLFF | TRBJ1-4 | TRBV4-1 | . | .
TGCGCCAGCAGTGACAGGGTGGGAGCTAACTATGGCTACACCTTC | CASSDRVGANYGYTF | TRBJ1-2 | TRBV10-2 | . | .
TGTGCCAGCAGTGAATTCCCGTCCCCCGGCTATGAGCAGTTCTTC | CASSEFPSPGYEQFF | TRBJ2-1 | TRBV25-1 | . | .
TGTGCCAGTTCAGGGACCGACCGCACAGATACGCAGTATTTT | CASSGTDRTDTQYF | TRBJ2-3 | TRBV19 | . | .
TGTGCCAGCAGCTTGGGGCTAGCGGGGTGGGATGAGCAGTTCTTC | CASSLGLAGWDEQFF | TRBJ2-1 | TRBV5-6 | . | TRBD2
TGCGCCAGCAGCCCCACCGGACTGACTAATGAAAAACTGTTTTTT | CASSPTGLTNEKLFF | TRBJ1-4 | TRBV5-1 | . | .
TGTGCCAGCAGGACAGGGGGCCTGGTGAATGAGCAGTTCTTC | CASRTGGLVNEQFF | TRBJ2-1 | TRBV11-2 | . | TRBD1
TGTGCCAGTAGTATAAGGCCTGACAATGAGCAGTTCTTC | CASSIRPDNEQFF | TRBJ2-1 | TRBV19 | once | .
TGTGCCAGCAGTAATCCCGGACTAGCGGGAGCTTGGTCCCAAGAGACCCAGTACTTC | CASSNPGLAGAWSQETQYF | TRBJ2-5 | TRBV2 | . | TRBD2
TGTGCCAGCAGCACGTTATCCAGGGGGCGCGGGACGGGCATTCAGTACTTC | CASSTLSRGRGTGIQYF | TRBJ2-4 | TRBV5-5 | once | TRBD1
TGTGCCATCAGTGAGTCTCACCCAGCGGGAAAAAAGAATGAGCAGTTCTTC | CAISESHPAGKKNEQFF | TRBJ2-1 | TRBV10-3 | . | TRBD2
TGTGCCAGCAGTGAGCACCGTCGGGACTATGGCTACACCTTC | CASSEHRRDYGYTF | TRBJ1-2 | TRBV25-1 | . | .
TGTGCCAGCAAATTACCTACAGGGGACGGCTATGGCTACACCTTC | CASKLPTGDGYGYTF | TRBJ1-2 | TRBV28 | . | TRBD1
TGTGCCAGCAGCCAAGACGGGACAGGGGAGTGCAATGAGCAGTTCTTC | CASSQDGTGECNEQFF | TRBJ2-1 | TRBV14 | . | TRBD1
TGCGCCAGCAGCATTCACAGCTCTGGGGCCAACGTCCTGACTTTC | CASSIHSSGANVLTF | TRBJ2-6 | TRBV5-1 | . | .
TGTGCCAGCAGTTTGGGTCTACCGTCGAATCGGGATAGCAATCAGCCCCAGCATTTT | CASSLGLPSNRDSNQPQHF | TRBJ1-5 | TRBV27 | . | .
TGTGCCAGCAGCTTACTAGCGGGGGCCAAGACCTACGAGCAGTACTTC | CASSLLAGAKTYEQYF | TRBJ2-7 | TRBV7-2 | . | TRBD2